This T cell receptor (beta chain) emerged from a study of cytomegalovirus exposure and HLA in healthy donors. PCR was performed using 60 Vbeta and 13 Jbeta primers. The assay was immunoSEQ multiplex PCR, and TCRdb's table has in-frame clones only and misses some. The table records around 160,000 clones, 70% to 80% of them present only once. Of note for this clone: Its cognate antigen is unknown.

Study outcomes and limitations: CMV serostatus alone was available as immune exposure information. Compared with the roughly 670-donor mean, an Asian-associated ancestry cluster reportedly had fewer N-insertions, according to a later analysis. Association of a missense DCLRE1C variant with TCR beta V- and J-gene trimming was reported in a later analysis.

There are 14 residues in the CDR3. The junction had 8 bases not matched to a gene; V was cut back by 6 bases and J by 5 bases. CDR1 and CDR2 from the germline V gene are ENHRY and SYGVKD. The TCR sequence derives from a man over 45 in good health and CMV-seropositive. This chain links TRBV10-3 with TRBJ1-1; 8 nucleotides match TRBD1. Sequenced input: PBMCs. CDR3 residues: CAISLQGGGTEAFF. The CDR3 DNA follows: TGTGCCATCAGCCTACAGGGGGGTGGTACTGAAGCTTTCTTT.